The 26 T cell receptor beta chains in this list originate from one sample, sequenced in a study of blood T cells in healthy people across ages. PCR was performed a second time for 7 to 11 cycles using a sample-barcoded 5' primer and a J-beta primer mix. TCRdb reprocessed the 5' RACE reads with MiXCR, giving one entry per CDR3 protein. The data show around 750,000 distinct CDR3 sequences, less than 70% seen once. The sample comprised blood. These receptors came from a man aged 80 or over in good health.

The chain couples TRBV7-2 to TRBJ2-4; 7 nucleotides agree with TRBD1. V shed 2 bases, J shed 5 bases, and the junction held 6 bases outside the gene matches. The CDR3 runs 15 residues. Germline V gene lookup returns CDR1 SGHTA and CDR2 FQGNSA. CDR3 sequence: CASSLFSGTENIQYF. Here the CDR3 DNA reads TGTGCCAGCAGCTTATTCTCCGGGACAGAAAACATTCAGTACTTC.

There are a few counts of this clonotype. The gene calls are TRBV7-2 and TRBJ1-2; 7 bases fit TRBD1. The V gene end was trimmed by 4 bases and the J gene end by 5 bases; junction bases not matched to a gene: 13. CDR1 and CDR2 from the germline V gene are SGHTA and FQGNSA. CDR3 length equals 16 residues. The CDR3 region has the DNA TGTGCCAGCAGCTCGTCCGGGACGAGGGGGCCTTATGGCTACACCTTC. This encodes CASSSSGTRGPYGYTF.

This clonotype was recorded at least ten times. The chain employs TRBV5-1 and TRBJ1-2; the D gene is possibly TRBD1 (6 bases). The germline CDR1 and CDR2 sequences are SGHRS and YFSETQ. The CDR3 consists of 12 residues. V was pared by 0 bases and J by 6 bases, with 6 bases between. The CDR3 region has the DNA TGCGCCAGCAGCTTGGGACAGGATGGCTACACCTTC. The encoded protein is CASSLGQDGYTF.

The chain combines TRBV27 with TRBJ2-5; TRBD2 matches 11 bases. V was clipped by 9 bases and J by 2 bases; unmatched bases: 8. Germline CDR1 MNHEY, CDR2 SMNVEV (reference sequence). This CDR3 is 15 amino acids long. The chain's CDR3 is CASSPSGRRQETQYF. DNA of the CDR3: TGTGCCAGTTCACCTAGCGGGAGGAGACAAGAGACCCAGTACTTC.

The chain links TRBV12-3 or TRBV12-4 to TRBJ2-7; maybe TRBD1 (6 bases). The CDR3 has 14 residues. V gave up 8 bases and J gave up 1 base, with 15 bases separating them. The chain's CDR3 is CASATGGLSYEQYF. The DNA of the CDR3 is TGTGCCAGCGCCACTGGGGGCCTGTCCTACGAGCAGTACTTC.

This chain connects TRBV5-1 to TRBJ2-4; maybe TRBD1 (6 bases). The J call may not be correct, given that the DNA end is closer to TRBJ2-7. This CDR3 contains 14 residues. Germline loops: CDR1 SGHRS, CDR2 YFSETQ. The CDR3 region is CASSADSSRGEQYF. In DNA form, the CDR3 reads TGCGCCAGCAGCGCCGACTCAAGCAGGGGCGAGCAGTACTTC.

The table lists this clonotype with many counts. The rearrangement uses TRBV5-1 and TRBJ2-1, with TRBD2 identical over 13 bases. The CDR3 has 15 residues. Unmatched junction bases numbered 4, after V lost 4 bases and J lost 6 bases. Germline CDR1 reads SGHRS; CDR2 reads YFSETQ. This CDR3 reads CASSPRLAGGNEQFF. CDR3 in DNA: TGCGCCAGCAGCCCCCGACTAGCGGGAGGCAATGAGCAGTTCTTC.

The genes are TRBV12-3 or TRBV12-4 and TRBJ1-5; D is uncertain. Deletions cut 5 bases from V and 4 bases from J, with 6 bases between. The CDR3 is 12 amino acids. In DNA form, the CDR3 reads TGTGCCAGCAGTACCGGTAATCAGCCCCAGCATTTT. It translates to CASSTGNQPQHF.

The chain recombines TRBV7-9 with TRBJ2-3; the D is unclear. The CDR3 is 12 residues long. In germline, CDR1 is SEHNR, CDR2 FQNEAQ (reference sequence). With 5 bases removed from V and 7 bases from J, the gap between germline ends came to 10 bases. The CDR3 spells CASSHGKYTQYF. As DNA, the CDR3 is TGTGCCAGCAGCCACGGCAAATATACGCAGTATTTT.

A few counts support this clonotype. The chain joins TRBV29-1 to TRBJ2-7; 7 positions agree with TRBD1. Germline CDR1 is SQVTM and CDR2 is ANQGSEA. V shed 4 bases, J shed 0 bases, and the junction held 9 bases outside the gene matches. This CDR3 region has 15 residues. The CDR3 nucleotides are TGCAGCGTTGGGGGTCCGAGACAGGGCTCCTACGAGCAGTACTTC. The encoded protein is CSVGGPRQGSYEQYF.

The gene calls are TRBV12-3 or TRBV12-4 and TRBJ2-1; D may be TRBD2 (6 bases). CDR3 length: 17 residues. V lost 2 bases, J lost 7 bases, and 21 bases lay in between. This chain's CDR3 is CASSLLAGSPLGNEQFF. For the CDR3, the DNA is TGTGCCAGCAGTTTACTGGCGGGATCTCCTCTAGGGAATGAGCAGTTCTTC.

The genes are TRBV5-1 and TRBJ2-7; 7 bases agree with TRBD1. This CDR3 contains 15 residues. Germline V lookup: CDR1 SGHRS, CDR2 YFSETQ. With 0 bases clipped from V and 4 bases from J, the junction kept 7 bases outside the gene matches. The DNA for the CDR3 is TGCGCCAGCAGCTTGGTTGCGACAGGGATGTACGAGCAGTACTTC. Its protein product is CASSLVATGMYEQYF.

The chain employs TRBV7-9 and TRBJ2-7; possibly TRBD1 or TRBD2 for D (5 bases each). The CDR3 has 17 residues. V gave up 5 bases and J gave up 2 bases, with 22 bases separating them. Germline loops: CDR1 SEHNR, CDR2 FQNEAQ (reference sequence). The CDR3 loop is CASSVFWDPEDTYEQYF. For the CDR3, the DNA is TGTGCCAGCAGCGTCTTCTGGGACCCTGAGGATACCTACGAGCAGTACTTC.

This clonotype was seen only a few times. This chain links TRBV9 with TRBJ2-1; D is perhaps TRBD2 (5 bases). V lost 2 bases and J lost 2, with 8 bases in between. Germline values: CDR1 SGDLS, CDR2 YYNGEE. The CDR3 has 14 residues. CDR3 DNA: TGTGCCAGCAGCGTCCGGGAACCCTACAATGAGCAGTTCTTC. Translated: CASSVREPYNEQFF.

This clonotype turned up a few times. The V and J genes are TRBV9 and TRBJ2-3; TRBD2 aligns across 11 bases. With V trimmed by 3 bases and J by 5 bases, 5 bases remained unmatched. Germline CDR1 SGDLS, CDR2 YYNGEE. The CDR3 is made up of 15 amino acids. The CDR3 reads CASSATSGSIDTQYF. The CDR3 region has the DNA TGTGCCAGCAGCGCAACTAGCGGGAGTATAGATACGCAGTATTTT.

This clonotype was detected only a few times. The chain couples TRBV29-1 to TRBJ2-6; possible D gene TRBD2, 7 bases. The CDR3 is 16 residues long. Germline CDR1 and CDR2: SQVTM and ANQGSEA. Trimming took 7 bases from V and 0 from J, leaving 16 bases between them. This CDR3 reads CSASGGPSSGANVLTF. CDR3 nucleotide sequence: TGCAGCGCCTCCGGGGGGCCAAGCTCTGGGGCCAACGTCCTGACTTTC.

This clonotype has a handful of counts. This chain connects TRBV5-1 to TRBJ2-5; D is ambiguous. There are 15 residues in the CDR3. The germline V gene has CDR1 SGHRS and CDR2 YFSETQ. V was cut by 0 bases and J by 2 bases, with 11 bases left in between. CDR3 amino acids: CASSLVGFIQETQYF. CDR3 coding DNA: TGCGCCAGCAGCTTGGTTGGCTTCATTCAAGAGACCCAGTACTTC.

The J gene is TRBJ2-1, the V gene TRBV29-1; 12 bases fit TRBD2. V shed 7 bases and J 0 bases; nucleotides not matched to a gene: 7. Germline V lookup: CDR1 SQVTM, CDR2 ANQGSEA. The CDR3 extends over 16 amino acids. The CDR3 DNA sequence: TGCAGCGCCCCGCGGACTAGCGGGAACTCCTACAATGAGCAGTTCTTC. This encodes CSAPRTSGNSYNEQFF.

The chain recombines TRBV7-9 with TRBJ2-3; D gene unclear. This CDR3 spans 13 amino acids. The germline V and J ends were trimmed by 5 bases and 14 bases, with 20 bases remaining between them. Germline-derived CDR1 and CDR2 are SEHNR and FQNEAQ (reference sequence). CDR3 DNA: TGTGCCAGCAGCCCCCTTCGGACCGAATACGCGTATTTT. Amino acid sequence: CASSPLRTEYAYF.

The chain combines TRBV29-1 with TRBJ2-7; TRBD2 matches 13 bases. Germline CDR1 is SQVTM and CDR2 is ANQGSEA. The J segment lost 1 base and the V segment lost 6 bases, leaving 3 bases of the junction unmatched. The CDR3 is 14 residues long. The CDR3 is CSVELAGGSYEQYF. The CDR3, as DNA: TGCAGCGTGGAACTAGCGGGAGGGTCCTACGAGCAGTACTTC.

The V call is TRBV13, the J call TRBJ1-2; weak D call: TRBD1 (6 bases). The V gene lost 1 base and the J gene lost 6 bases, with 12 bases spanning the gap. The CDR3 extends over 14 amino acids. CDR1 is PRHDT, CDR2 FYEKMQ, per germline (reference sequence). The CDR3 sequence is CASSLVRGGHGYTF. In DNA, the CDR3 is TGTGCCAGCAGCTTAGTACGGGGGGGGCATGGCTACACCTTC. Filled out from reference TRBV13 and TRBJ1-2, the complete variable domain reads AAGVIQSPRHLIKEKRETATLKCYPIPRHDTVYWYQQGPGQDPQFLISFYEKMQSDKGSIPDRFSAQQFSDYHSELNMSSLELGDSALYFCASSLVRGGHGYTFGSGTRLTVV.

This chain joins TRBV5-1 and TRBJ2-4; 9 bases match TRBD1. Germline assignment: CDR1 SGHRS and CDR2 YFSETQ. The CDR3 is 15 residues long. The J segment lost 13 bases and the V segment lost 1 base, leaving 12 bases of the junction unmatched. The CDR3, as DNA: TGCGCCAGCAGCTTGACAACAGGGGGCAGGAAGGAGCAGTACTTC. Amino acid sequence: CASSLTTGGRKEQYF. Using reference TRBV5-1 and TRBJ2-4 for the parts outside the CDR3, the full variable domain is KAGVTQTPRYLIKTRGQQVTLSCSPISGHRSVSWYQQTPGQGLQFLFEYFSETQRNKGNFPGRFSGRQFSNSRSEMNVSTLELGDSALYLCASSLTTGGRKEQYFGAGTRLSVL.

This clonotype was seen a few times. This rearrangement joins TRBV20-1 to TRBJ2-7, with 8 positions matching TRBD2. J was trimmed by 1 base and V by 6 bases; bases with no gene match: 11. CDR3 length equals 15 residues. Germline CDR1 is DFQATT and CDR2 is SNEGSKA (reference sequence). This chain's CDR3 is CSAPPGQRGSYEQYF. CDR3 in DNA: TGCAGTGCCCCTCCGGGGCAGCGGGGGTCCTACGAGCAGTACTTC.

Comment on this clonotype: One junction end disagrees with the germline gene, perhaps due to a read error. This chain connects TRBV5-1 to TRBJ2-5; the match to TRBD2 covers 8 bases. The CDR3 is made up of 15 amino acids. CDR1 is SGHRS and CDR2 is YFSETQ in the germline V gene. DNA of the CDR3: TGCGTCAGCAGTTACGGGACTAGGACCCAAGAGACCCAGTACTTC. Amino acids: CVSSYGTRTQETQYF.

This clonotype was seen a handful of times. The chain is built from TRBV11-1 and TRBJ2-1; weak D call: TRBD2 (5 bases). V lost 5 bases and J lost 3, with 17 bases in between. This CDR3 has 16 residues. The germline V gene has CDR1 SGHAT and CDR2 FQDESV (reference sequence). The CDR3 nucleotides read TGTGCCAGCAGCCCACCGGGATCTTCACTCTACAATGAGCAGTTCTTC. Translation: CASSPPGSSLYNEQFF.

V is TRBV12-3 or TRBV12-4 and J is TRBJ2-5; tentative D call: TRBD1 (7 bases). V lost 6 bases to trimming and J lost 1 base, with 15 bases between them. CDR3 length: 15 amino acids. The CDR3 loop reads CASSPPQGGQETQYF. In nucleotides, the CDR3 is TGTGCCAGCAGCCCCCCTCAGGGGGGCCAAGAGACCCAGTACTTC.